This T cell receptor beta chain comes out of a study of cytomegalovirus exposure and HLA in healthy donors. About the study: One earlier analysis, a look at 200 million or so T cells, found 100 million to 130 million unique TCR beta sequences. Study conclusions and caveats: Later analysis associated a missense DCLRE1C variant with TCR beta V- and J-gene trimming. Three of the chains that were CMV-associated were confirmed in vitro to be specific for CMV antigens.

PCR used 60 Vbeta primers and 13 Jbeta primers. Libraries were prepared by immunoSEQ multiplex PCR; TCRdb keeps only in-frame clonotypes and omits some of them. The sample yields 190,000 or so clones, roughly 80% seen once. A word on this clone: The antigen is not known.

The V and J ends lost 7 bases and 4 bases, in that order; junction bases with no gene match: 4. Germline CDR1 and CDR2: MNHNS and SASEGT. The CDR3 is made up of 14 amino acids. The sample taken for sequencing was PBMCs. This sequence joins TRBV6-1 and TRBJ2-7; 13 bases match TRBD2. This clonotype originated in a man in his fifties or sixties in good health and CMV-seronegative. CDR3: CASTTSGGMYEQYF. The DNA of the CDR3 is TGTGCCAGCACGACTAGCGGGGGGATGTACGAGCAGTACTTC.